These 25 T cell receptor beta chains share one sample of origin, sequenced in a study of T cells expressing NK-cell markers. Reprocessing the 5' RACE reads, TCRdb reports a single entry for every CDR3 protein and omits DNA. The sample data list about 380,000 distinct CDR3 sequences. Source material: blood T cells: a sorted CD56 or NKG2C T cell subset, CD4+ or CD8+ T cells, or bulk PBMC T cells (not recorded which). These receptors were taken from a man aged 18-75 years in good health.

V is TRBV15 and J is TRBJ2-7; TCRdb returns TRBD1, unconfirmable since there is no DNA. Germline lookup yields CDR1 LNHNV and CDR2 YYDKDF (reference sequence). This CDR3 spans 19 amino acids. The CDR3 is CATSRDRFPGGGVRLEQYF.

This chain connects TRBV2 to TRBJ2-2; TCRdb returns TRBD1, unconfirmable since there is no DNA. Germline V lookup: CDR1 SNHLY, CDR2 FYNNEI. This CDR3 is 14 amino acids long. The CDR3 here is CASSWRGSIGELFF.

The chain employs TRBV3-1 and TRBJ2-7; TCRdb indicates TRBD2, and absent DNA this call remains unverified. This CDR3 has 15 amino acids. Per germline, CDR1 LGHDT and CDR2 YNNKEL (reference sequence). The CDR3 here is CASSQDWRGTYEQYF.

The chain links TRBV11-2 to TRBJ2-1. CDR1 and CDR2 (germline): SGHAT, FQNNGV. The CDR3 is 14 residues long. The CDR3 region is CASLDGASYNEQFF.

The chain uses TRBV20-1 and TRBJ2-7; the D call of TRBD2 rests on TCRdb alone, since no DNA is present to check it. CDR3 size: 15 residues. CDR1 is DFQATT, CDR2 SNEGSKA, per germline (reference sequence). The chain's CDR3 is CSARDGRGSSYEQYF.

The rearrangement links TRBV7-2 to TRBJ2-5; lacking DNA, the TRBD2 call made by TCRdb goes unchecked. This CDR3 contains 15 residues. Germline V gene sequence: CDR1 SGHTA, CDR2 FQGNSA. The CDR3 protein is CASSNQAGGRETQYF. The full variable domain, its missing parts supplied by reference TRBV7-2 and TRBJ2-5, is GAGVSQSPSNKVTEKGKDVELRCDPISGHTALYWYRQSLGQGLEFLIYFQGNSAPDKSGLPSDRFSAERTGGSVSTLTIQRTQQEDSAVYLCASSNQAGGRETQYFGPGTRLLVL.

V gene TRBV19 combines with J gene TRBJ2-3. Germline V CDR1 and CDR2: LNHDA, SQIVND (reference sequence). The CDR3 sequence is 14 residues long. This CDR3 is CASSLVTRTDTQYF.

This rearrangement joins TRBV5-1 to TRBJ1-3; TCRdb selects TRBD1, and the lack of DNA leaves this call unchecked. The CDR3 length is 15 residues. The germline V gene encodes CDR1 SGHRS and CDR2 YFSETQ. The CDR3 reads CASSREGGGGNTIYF.

The chain couples TRBV6-1 to TRBJ1-2; TCRdb outputs TRBD1, but without DNA this stays unchecked. The CDR3 has 16 residues. Germline-derived CDR1 and CDR2 are MNHNS and SASEGT. The CDR3 loop reads CASSEDSTGGRYGYTF.

The chain links TRBV20-1 to TRBJ2-3. Germline CDR1 and CDR2: DFQATT and SNEGSKA (reference sequence). There are 13 residues in the CDR3. The CDR3 sequence is CSATHNPTDTQYF.

This chain joins TRBV20-1 and TRBJ1-4; the TRBD1 assignment by TCRdb is unverifiable without DNA. There are 17 residues in the CDR3. In germline, CDR1 is DFQATT, CDR2 SNEGSKA (reference sequence). CDR3 sequence reads: CSARPAVDSATNEKLFF.

The rearrangement joins TRBV10-3 to TRBJ1-2. This CDR3 has 14 amino acids. CDR1 and CDR2 (germline): ENHRY, SYGVKD. The CDR3 sequence: CAISGGPASYGYTF.

V and J are TRBV5-1 and TRBJ1-4; TCRdb reports TRBD1, a call that lacks DNA to check it against. Germline V gene data show CDR1 as SGHRS and CDR2 as YFSETQ. The CDR3 contains 16 residues. Here the CDR3 reads CASSTFRQGAHEKLFF.

The V gene is TRBV28, the J gene TRBJ2-5; TCRdb names TRBD1, which stays unverified in the absence of DNA. CDR1 and CDR2 (germline): MDHEN, SYDVKM. The CDR3 contains 15 residues. CDR3 residues: CASRRSGTGRETQYF.

This sequence joins TRBV6-5 and TRBJ2-2; TCRdb proposes TRBD2, but this gene call is untestable without DNA. Germline V gene sequence: CDR1 MNHEY, CDR2 SVGAGI. This CDR3 has 17 residues. The CDR3 is CASSYSLAGANTGELFF.

CDR3 loop: CASSVRDSVGEQYF. The V call is TRBV6-1, the J call TRBJ2-7; TCRdb designates TRBD2, a call that cannot be tested without DNA. Germline V lookup: CDR1 MNHNS, CDR2 SASEGT. There are 14 residues in the CDR3.

The V and J genes are TRBV12-3 or TRBV12-4 and TRBJ2-1; TCRdb calls TRBD1, which cannot be checked without DNA. The CDR3 is made up of 14 amino acids. Here the CDR3 reads CAASRGGTYNEQFF.

This chain links TRBV5-1 with TRBJ1-2; TCRdb selects TRBD1, and the lack of DNA leaves this call unchecked. This CDR3 has 14 amino acids. Per germline, CDR1 SGHRS and CDR2 YFSETQ. The CDR3 region is CASSPPSGYYGYTF.

CDR3 amino acids: CASSLGQGFTGELFF. The V call is TRBV5-1, the J call TRBJ2-2; TCRdb selects TRBD1, and the lack of DNA leaves this call unchecked. CDR3 length: 15 residues. The germline V gene has CDR1 SGHRS and CDR2 YFSETQ.

The rearrangement links TRBV28 to TRBJ2-7; the TRBD1 assignment by TCRdb is unverifiable without DNA. The CDR3 covers 12 residues. From germline, CDR1 is MDHEN and CDR2 SYDVKM. The CDR3 sequence is CASSDRVAEQYF.

This chain uses TRBV12-3 or TRBV12-4 with TRBJ1-2; TCRdb's D gene call, TRBD1, goes unchecked for lack of DNA. This CDR3 contains 14 residues. The CDR3 here is CASSKGAQDYGYTF.

This chain joins TRBV20-1 and TRBJ2-1; with no DNA, the TCRdb D assignment of TRBD2 cannot be verified. Germline assignment: CDR1 DFQATT and CDR2 SNEGSKA (reference sequence). This CDR3 region has 14 residues. CDR3 sequence: CSARRLIGSGEQFF.

The J gene is TRBJ1-2, the V gene TRBV12-3 or TRBV12-4; TCRdb's D call of TRBD1 is untestable without DNA. CDR3 length equals 14 residues. CDR3 loop: CASSPTGNNYGYTF.

V usage is TRBV5-4 and J usage is TRBJ2-1; TCRdb names TRBD1, which stays unverified in the absence of DNA. This CDR3 region has 15 residues. From germline, CDR1 is SGHNT and CDR2 YYREEE (reference sequence). The chain's CDR3 is CASSPPGGANNEQFF. Full variable domain (missing parts from reference TRBV5-4 and TRBJ2-1): ETGVTQSPTHLIKTRGQQVTLRCSSQSGHNTVSWYQQALGQGPQFIFQYYREEENGRGNFPPRFSGLQFPNYSSELNVNALELDDSALYLCASSPPGGANNEQFFGPGTRLTVL.

The rearrangement joins TRBV29-1 to TRBJ2-7. CDR3 length: 13 residues. The germline V gene encodes CDR1 SQVTM and CDR2 ANQGSEA. CDR3 residues: CSVVRDGSREQYF.